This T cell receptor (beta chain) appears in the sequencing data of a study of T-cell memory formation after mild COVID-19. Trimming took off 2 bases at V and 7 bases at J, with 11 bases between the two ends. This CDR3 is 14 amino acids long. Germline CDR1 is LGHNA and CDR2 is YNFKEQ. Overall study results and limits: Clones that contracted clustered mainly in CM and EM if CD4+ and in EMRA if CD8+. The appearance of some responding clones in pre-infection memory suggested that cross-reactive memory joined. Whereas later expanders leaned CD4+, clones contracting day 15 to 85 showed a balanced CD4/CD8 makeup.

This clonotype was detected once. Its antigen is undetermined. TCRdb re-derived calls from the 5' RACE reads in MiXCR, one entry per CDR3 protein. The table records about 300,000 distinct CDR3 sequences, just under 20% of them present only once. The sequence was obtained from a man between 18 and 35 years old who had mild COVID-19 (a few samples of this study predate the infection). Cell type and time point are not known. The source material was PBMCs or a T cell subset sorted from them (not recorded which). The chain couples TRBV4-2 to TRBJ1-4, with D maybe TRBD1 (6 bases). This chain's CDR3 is CASSQTSGAEKLFF. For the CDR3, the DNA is TGTGCCAGCAGCCAAACTTCAGGGGCTGAAAAACTGTTTTTT.